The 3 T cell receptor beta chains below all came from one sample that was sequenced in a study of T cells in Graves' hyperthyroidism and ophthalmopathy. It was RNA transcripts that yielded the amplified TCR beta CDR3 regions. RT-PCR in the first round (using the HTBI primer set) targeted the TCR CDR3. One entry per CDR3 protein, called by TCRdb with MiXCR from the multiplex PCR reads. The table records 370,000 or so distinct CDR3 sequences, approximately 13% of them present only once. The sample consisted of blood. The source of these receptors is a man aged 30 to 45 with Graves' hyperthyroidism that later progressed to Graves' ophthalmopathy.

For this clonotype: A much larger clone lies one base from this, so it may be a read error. The DNA of the CDR3 is TGCAGTGCTAGAGACAGGGCCAGGGACTATGTCTACACCTTC. Translating it yields CSARDRARDYVYTF. The chain links TRBV20-1 to TRBJ1-2, with D perhaps TRBD1 (5 bases). CDR1 is DFQATT, CDR2 SNEGSKA, per germline (reference sequence). This CDR3 has 14 amino acids.

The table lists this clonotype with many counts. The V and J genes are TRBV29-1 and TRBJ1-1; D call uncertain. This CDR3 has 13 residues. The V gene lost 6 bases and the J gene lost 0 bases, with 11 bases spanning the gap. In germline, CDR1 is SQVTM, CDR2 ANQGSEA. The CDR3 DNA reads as TGCAGCGTCGCTGGACTTATGAACACTGAAGCTTTCTTT. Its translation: CSVAGLMNTEAFF.

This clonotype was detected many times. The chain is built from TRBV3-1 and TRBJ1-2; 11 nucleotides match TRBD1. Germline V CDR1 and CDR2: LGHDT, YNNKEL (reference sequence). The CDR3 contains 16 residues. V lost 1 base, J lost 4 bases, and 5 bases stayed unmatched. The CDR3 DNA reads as TGTGCCAGCAGCCAAGGGACAGGGGGCCTTCTCTATGGCTACACCTTC. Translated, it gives CASSQGTGGLLYGYTF.